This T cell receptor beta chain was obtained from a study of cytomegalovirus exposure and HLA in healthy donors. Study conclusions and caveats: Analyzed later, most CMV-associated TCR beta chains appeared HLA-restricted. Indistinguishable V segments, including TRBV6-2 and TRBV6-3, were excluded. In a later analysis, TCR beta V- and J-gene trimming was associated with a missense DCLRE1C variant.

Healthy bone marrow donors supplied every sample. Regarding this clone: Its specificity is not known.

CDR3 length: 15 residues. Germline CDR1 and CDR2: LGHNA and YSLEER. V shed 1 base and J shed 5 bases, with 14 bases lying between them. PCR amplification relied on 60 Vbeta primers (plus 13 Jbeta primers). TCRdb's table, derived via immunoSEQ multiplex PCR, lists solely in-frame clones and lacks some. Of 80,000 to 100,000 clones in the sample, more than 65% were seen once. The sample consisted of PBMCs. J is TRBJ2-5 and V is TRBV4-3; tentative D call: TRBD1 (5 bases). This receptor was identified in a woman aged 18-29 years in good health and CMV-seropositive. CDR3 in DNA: TGCGCCAGCAGCCAAGCGGCTATAGCAGGGGAGACCCAGTACTTC. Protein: CASSQAAIAGETQYF.